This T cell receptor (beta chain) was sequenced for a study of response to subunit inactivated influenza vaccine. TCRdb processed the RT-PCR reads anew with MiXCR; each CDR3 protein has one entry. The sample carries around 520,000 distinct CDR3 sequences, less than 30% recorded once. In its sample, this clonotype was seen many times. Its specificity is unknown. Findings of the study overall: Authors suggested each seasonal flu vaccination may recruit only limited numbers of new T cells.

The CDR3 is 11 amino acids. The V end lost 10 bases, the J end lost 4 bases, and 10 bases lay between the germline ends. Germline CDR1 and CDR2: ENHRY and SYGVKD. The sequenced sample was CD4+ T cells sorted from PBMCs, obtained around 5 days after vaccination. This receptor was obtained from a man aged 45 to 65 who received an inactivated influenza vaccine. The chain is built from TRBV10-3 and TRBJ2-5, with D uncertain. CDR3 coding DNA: TGTGCCACCCGTACCGGAGAGACCCAGTACTTC. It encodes CATRTGETQYF.